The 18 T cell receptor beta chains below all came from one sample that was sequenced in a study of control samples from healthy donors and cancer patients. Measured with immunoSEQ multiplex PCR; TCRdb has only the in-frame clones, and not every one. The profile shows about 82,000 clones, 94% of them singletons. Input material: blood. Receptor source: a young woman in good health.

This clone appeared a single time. In nucleotides, the CDR3 is TGTGCCAGCAGTGCCCAGGGTACGGGGACTGAAGCTTTCTTT. Protein sequence: CASSAQGTGTEAFF. The V and J genes are TRBV2 and TRBJ1-1, with a tentative D call TRBD1 (5 bases). The germline gives CDR1 SNHLY, CDR2 FYNNEI. Trimming stripped 4 bases from V and 5 bases from J, with 14 bases between. The CDR3 totals 14 residues.

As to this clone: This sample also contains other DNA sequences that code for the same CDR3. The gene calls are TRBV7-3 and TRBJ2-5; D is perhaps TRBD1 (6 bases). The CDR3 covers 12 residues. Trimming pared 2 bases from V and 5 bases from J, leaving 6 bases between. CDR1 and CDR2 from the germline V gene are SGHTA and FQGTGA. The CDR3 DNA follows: TGTGCCAGCAGCTTACAGGGGGAGACCCAGTACTTC. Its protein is CASSLQGETQYF.

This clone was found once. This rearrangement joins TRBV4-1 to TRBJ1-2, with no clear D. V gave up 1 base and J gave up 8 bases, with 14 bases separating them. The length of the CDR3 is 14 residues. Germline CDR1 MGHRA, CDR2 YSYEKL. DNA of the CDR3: TGCGCCAGCAGCCAAGTAATTGGGGTTCGGGGCTACACCTTC. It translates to CASSQVIGVRGYTF.

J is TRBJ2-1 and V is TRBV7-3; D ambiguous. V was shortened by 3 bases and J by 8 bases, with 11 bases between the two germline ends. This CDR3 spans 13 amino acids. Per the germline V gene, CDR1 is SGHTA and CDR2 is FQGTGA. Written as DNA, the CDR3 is TGTGCCAGCAGCTTCTCTAGTGAGGATGAGCAGTTCTTC. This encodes CASSFSSEDEQFF.

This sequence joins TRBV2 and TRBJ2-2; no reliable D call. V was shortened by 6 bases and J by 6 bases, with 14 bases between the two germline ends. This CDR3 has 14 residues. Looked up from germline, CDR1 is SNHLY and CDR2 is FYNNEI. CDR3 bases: TGTGCCAGCAGGAACTTAAGGGCGGCCGGGGAGCTGTTTTTT. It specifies CASRNLRAAGELFF. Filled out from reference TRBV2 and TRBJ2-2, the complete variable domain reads EPEVTQTPSHQVTQMGQEVILRCVPISNHLYFYWYRQILGQKVEFLVSFYNNEISEKSEIFDDQFSVERPDGSNFTLKIRSTKLEDSAMYFCASRNLRAAGELFFGEGSRLTVL.

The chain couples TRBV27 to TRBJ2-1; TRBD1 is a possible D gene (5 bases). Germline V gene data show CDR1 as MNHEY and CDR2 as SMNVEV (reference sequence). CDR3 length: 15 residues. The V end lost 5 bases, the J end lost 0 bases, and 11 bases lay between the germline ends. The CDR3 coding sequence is TGTGCCAGCAGTCCCGACAGTGGCTCCTACAATGAGCAGTTCTTC. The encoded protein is CASSPDSGSYNEQFF.

The CDR3 DNA reads as TGTGCCAGCAGCCAAGTGGGGGGATCTGGAAACACCATATATTTT. This gives the protein CASSQVGGSGNTIYF. The rearrangement uses TRBV3-1 (or the pseudogene TRBV3-2) and TRBJ1-3; D is perhaps TRBD1 (5 bases). Per the germline V gene, CDR1 is LGHDT and CDR2 is YNNKEL (reference sequence). The length of the CDR3 is 15 residues. Between the trimmed V and J ends, which lost 1 base and 1 base, there was a span of 8 bases.

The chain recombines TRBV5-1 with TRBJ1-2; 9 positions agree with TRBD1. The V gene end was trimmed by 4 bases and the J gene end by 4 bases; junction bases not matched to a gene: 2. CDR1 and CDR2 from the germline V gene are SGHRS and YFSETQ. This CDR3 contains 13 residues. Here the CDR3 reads CASSMGQGYGYTF. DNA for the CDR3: TGCGCCAGCAGCATGGGACAGGGCTATGGCTACACCTTC.

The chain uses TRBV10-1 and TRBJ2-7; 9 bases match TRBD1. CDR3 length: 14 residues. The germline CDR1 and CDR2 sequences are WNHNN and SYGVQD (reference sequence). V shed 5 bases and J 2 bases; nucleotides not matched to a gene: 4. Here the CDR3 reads CASSSRDRAYEQYF. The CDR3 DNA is TGCGCCAGCAGTTCCCGGGACAGGGCCTACGAGCAGTACTTC.

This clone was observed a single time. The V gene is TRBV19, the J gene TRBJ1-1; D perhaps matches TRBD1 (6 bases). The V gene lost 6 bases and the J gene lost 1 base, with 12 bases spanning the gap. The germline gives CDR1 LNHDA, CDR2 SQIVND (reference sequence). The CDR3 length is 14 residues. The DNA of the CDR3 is TGTGCCAGTAGCCAGGGGACGCCGAACACTGAAGCTTTCTTT. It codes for CASSQGTPNTEAFF.

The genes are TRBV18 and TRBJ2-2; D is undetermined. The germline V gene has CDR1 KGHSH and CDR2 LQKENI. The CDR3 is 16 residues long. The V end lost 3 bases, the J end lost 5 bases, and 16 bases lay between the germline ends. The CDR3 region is CASSPLDVAGTGELFF. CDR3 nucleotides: TGTGCCAGCTCACCTCTGGACGTTGCTGGGACCGGGGAGCTGTTTTTT.

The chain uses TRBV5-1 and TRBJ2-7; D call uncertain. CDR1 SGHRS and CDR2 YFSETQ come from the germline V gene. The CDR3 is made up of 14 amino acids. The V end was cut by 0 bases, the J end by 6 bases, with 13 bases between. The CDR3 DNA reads TGCGCCAGCAGCTTGGATCCTGGTTCCGGCGAGCAGTACTTC. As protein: CASSLDPGSGEQYF.

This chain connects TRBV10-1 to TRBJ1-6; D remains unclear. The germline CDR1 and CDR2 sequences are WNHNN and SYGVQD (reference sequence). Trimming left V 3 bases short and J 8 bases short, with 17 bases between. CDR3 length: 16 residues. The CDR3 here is CASSDLVALTDSPLHF. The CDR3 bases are TGCGCCAGCAGTGATTTGGTCGCCCTAACGGATTCACCCCTCCACTTT.

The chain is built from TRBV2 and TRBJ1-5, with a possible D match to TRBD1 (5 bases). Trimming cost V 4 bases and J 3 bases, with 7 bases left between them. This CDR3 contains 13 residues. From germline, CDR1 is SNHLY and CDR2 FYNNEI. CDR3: CASSGQLNQPQHF. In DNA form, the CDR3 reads TGTGCCAGCAGTGGACAGCTCAATCAGCCCCAGCATTTT.

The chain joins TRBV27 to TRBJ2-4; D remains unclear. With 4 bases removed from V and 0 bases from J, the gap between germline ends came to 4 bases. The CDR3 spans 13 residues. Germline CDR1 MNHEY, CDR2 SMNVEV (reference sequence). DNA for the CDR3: TGTGCCAGCAGTTCCCTAGCCAAAAACATTCAGTACTTC. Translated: CASSSLAKNIQYF.

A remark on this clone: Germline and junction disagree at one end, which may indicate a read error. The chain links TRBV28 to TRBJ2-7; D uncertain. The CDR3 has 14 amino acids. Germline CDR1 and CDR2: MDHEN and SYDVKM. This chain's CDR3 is CASSLSRASFEQYF. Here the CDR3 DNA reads TGTGCCAGCAGTTTAAGTCGAGCCTCCTTCGAGCAGTACTTC.

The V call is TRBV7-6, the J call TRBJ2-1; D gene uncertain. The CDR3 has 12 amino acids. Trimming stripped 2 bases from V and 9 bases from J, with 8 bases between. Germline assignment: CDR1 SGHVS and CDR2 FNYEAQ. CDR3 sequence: CASSLQAGEQFF. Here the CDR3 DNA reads TGTGCCAGCAGCTTACAAGCCGGTGAGCAGTTCTTC.

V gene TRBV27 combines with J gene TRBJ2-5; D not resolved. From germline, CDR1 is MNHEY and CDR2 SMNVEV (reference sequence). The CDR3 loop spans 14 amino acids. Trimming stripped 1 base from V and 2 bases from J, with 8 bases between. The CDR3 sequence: CASSLFWGQETQYF. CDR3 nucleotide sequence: TGTGCCAGCAGTTTATTTTGGGGACAAGAGACCCAGTACTTC.